This TCR beta chain was sequenced in a study of shared clonotypes between healthy human individuals. General study points: Even with large depth, rarefaction showed that sorted-subset sequencing was incomplete. Among the subsets, naive ones generally showed larger estimated richness than memory ones.

Assay: immunoSEQ multiplex PCR; the TCRdb copy retains only in-frame clones and omits some. Counted here are about 1.5 million clones, 98% occurring once; the ten biggest clones make up 0.45%. Comments on this clone: The target antigen is unknown.

Specimen: naive CD4+ T cells sorted from blood. Subset described: CD45RA+ positively selected. This sequence was found in a man under 40 in good health.

DNA for the CDR3: TGTGCCAGCTCACCTACTAGCGGGGGAAGCACAGATACGCAGTATTTT. Its protein product is CASSPTSGGSTDTQYF. The rearrangement joins TRBV18 to TRBJ2-3, with 11 positions matching TRBD2. The V segment lost 3 bases and the J segment 0 bases; nucleotides outside the gene matches: 2. This CDR3 is built from 16 residues. Germline-derived CDR1 and CDR2 are KGHSH and LQKENI. Using reference TRBV18 and TRBJ2-3 for the parts outside the CDR3, the full variable domain is NAGVMQNPRHLVRRRGQEARLRCSPMKGHSHVYWYRQLPEEGLKFMVYLQKENIIDESGMPKERFSAEFPKEGPSILRIQQVVRGDSAAYFCASSPTSGGSTDTQYFGPGTRLTVL.